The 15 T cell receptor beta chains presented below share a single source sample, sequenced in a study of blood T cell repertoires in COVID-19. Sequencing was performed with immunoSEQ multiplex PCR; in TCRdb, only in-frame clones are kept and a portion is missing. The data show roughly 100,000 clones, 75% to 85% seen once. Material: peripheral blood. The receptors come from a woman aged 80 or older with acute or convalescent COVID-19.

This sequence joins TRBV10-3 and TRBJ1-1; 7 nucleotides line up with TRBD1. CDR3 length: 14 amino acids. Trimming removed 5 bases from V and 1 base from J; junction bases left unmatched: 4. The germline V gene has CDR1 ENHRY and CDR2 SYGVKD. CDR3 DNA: TGTGCCATCAGTTGGCGACAGGGGAACACTGAAGCTTTCTTT. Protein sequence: CAISWRQGNTEAFF.

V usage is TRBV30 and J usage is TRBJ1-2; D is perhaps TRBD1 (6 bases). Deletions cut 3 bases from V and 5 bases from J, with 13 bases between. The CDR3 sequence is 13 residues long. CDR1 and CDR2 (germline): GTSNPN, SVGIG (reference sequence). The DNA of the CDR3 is TGTGCCTGGAGCCGGGACACCAATTATGGCTACACCTTC. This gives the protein CAWSRDTNYGYTF.

This CDR3 reads CASSHPPAGGDNYGYTF. The CDR3 DNA follows: TGCGCCAGCAGCCACCCCCCGGCGGGCGGCGACAACTATGGCTACACCTTC. The V and J genes are TRBV4-3 and TRBJ1-2; no firm D call. This CDR3 contains 17 residues. Germline V gene data show CDR1 as LGHNA and CDR2 as YSLEER. V was clipped by 3 bases and J by 2 bases, with 19 bases between them.

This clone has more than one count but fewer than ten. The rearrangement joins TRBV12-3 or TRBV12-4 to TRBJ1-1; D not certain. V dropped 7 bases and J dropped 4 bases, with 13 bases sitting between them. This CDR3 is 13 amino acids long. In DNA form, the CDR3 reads TGTGCCAGCACCCTTCCCGGGGTCACTGAAGCTTTCTTT. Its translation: CASTLPGVTEAFF.

The CDR3 reads CASRLNSGNTIYF. The CDR3 nucleotides are TGTGCCAGTAGACTGAACTCTGGAAACACCATATATTTT. V and J are TRBV19 and TRBJ1-3, with D unclear. This CDR3 spans 13 amino acids. Germline-derived CDR1 and CDR2 are LNHDA and SQIVND (reference sequence). Deletions cut 6 bases from V and 0 bases from J, with 6 bases between.

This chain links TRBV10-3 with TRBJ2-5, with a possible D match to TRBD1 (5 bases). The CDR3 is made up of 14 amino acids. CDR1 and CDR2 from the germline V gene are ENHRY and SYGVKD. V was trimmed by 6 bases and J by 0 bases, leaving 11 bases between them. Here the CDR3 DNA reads TGTGCCATCAGATCGGCGACAGACCAAGAGACCCAGTACTTC. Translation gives CAIRSATDQETQYF.

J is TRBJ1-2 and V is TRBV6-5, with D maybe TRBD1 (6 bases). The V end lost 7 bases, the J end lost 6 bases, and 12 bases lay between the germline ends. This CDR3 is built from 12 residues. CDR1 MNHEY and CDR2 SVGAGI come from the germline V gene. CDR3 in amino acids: CASNQGGDGYTF. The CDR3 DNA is TGTGCCAGCAACCAAGGGGGGGATGGCTACACCTTC.

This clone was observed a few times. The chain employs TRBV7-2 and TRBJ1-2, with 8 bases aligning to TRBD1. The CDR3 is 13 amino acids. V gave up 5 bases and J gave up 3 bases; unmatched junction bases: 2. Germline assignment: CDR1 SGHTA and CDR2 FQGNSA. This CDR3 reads CASSAGQDYGYTF. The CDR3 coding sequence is TGTGCCAGCAGCGCGGGACAGGACTATGGCTACACCTTC. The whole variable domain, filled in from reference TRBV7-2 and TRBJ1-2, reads GAGVSQSPSNKVTEKGKDVELRCDPISGHTALYWYRQSLGQGLEFLIYFQGNSAPDKSGLPSDRFSAERTGGSVSTLTIQRTQQEDSAVYLCASSAGQDYGYTFGSGTRLTVV.

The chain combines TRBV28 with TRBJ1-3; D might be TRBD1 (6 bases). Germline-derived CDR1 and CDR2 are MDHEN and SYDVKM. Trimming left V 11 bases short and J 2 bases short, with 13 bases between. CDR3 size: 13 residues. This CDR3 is CASNSGAGNTIYF. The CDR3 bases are TGTGCCTCCAACTCAGGGGCTGGAAACACCATATATTTT.

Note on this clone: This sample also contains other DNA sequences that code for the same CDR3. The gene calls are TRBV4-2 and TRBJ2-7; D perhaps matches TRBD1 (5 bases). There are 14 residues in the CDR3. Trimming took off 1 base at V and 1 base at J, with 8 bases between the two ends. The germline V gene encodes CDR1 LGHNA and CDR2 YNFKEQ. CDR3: CASSQATGSYEQYF. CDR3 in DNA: TGTGCCAGCAGCCAAGCCACAGGTTCCTACGAGCAGTACTTC.

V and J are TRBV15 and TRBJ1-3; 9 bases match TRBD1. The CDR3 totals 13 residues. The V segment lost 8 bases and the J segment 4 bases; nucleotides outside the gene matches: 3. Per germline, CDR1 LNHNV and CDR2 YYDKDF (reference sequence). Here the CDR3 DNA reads TGTGCCACCCAGACAGGGGGAGGAAACACCATATATTTT. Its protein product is CATQTGGGNTIYF. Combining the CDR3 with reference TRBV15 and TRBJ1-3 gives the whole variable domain DAMVIQNPRYQVTQFGKPVTLSCSQTLNHNVMYWYQQKSSQAPKLLFHYYDKDFNNEADTPDNFQSRRPNTSFCFLDIRSPGLGDTAMYLCATQTGGGNTIYFGEGSWLTVV.

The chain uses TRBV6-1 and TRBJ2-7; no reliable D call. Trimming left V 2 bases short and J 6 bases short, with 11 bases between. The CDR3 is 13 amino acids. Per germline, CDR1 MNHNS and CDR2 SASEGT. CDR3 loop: CASSEPRVGEQYF. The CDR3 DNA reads TGTGCCAGCAGTGAACCCCGGGTGGGCGAGCAGTACTTC.

CDR3 sequence (DNA): TGTGCCAGCAGCGCGACGTCAGGGTCGACGGACACTGAAGCTTTCTTT. Amino acid sequence: CASSATSGSTDTEAFF. The chain joins TRBV7-9 to TRBJ1-1; weak D call: TRBD1 (5 bases). Germline lookup yields CDR1 SEHNR and CDR2 FQNEAQ (reference sequence). CDR3 length: 16 residues. V lost 5 bases and J 3 bases, leaving 19 bases between the germline ends.

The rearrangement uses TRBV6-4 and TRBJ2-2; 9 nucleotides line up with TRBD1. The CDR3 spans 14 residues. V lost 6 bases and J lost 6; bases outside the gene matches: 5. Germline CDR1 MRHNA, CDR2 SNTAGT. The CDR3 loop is CASSRGQGSGELFF. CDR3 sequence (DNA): TGTGCCAGCAGCCGGGGACAGGGTTCCGGGGAGCTGTTTTTT.

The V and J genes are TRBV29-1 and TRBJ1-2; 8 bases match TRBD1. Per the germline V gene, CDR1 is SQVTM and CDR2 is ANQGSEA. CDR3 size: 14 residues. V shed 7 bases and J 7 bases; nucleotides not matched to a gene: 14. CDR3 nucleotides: TGCAGCGCCGGATCAGACAGGGGCTGGAGTGGCTACACCTTC. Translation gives CSAGSDRGWSGYTF.